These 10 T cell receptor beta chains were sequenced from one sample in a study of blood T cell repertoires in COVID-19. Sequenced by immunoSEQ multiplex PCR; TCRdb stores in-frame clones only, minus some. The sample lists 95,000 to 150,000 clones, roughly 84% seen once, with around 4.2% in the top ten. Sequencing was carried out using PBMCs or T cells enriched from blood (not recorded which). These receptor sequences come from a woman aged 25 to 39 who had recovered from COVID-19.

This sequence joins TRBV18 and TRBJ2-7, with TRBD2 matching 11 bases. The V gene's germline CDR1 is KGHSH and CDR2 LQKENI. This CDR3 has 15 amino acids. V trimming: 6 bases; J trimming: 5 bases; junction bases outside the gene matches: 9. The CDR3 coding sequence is TGTGCCAGCTCCCCTGCACTAGCGGGAGAACACGAGCAGTACTTC. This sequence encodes CASSPALAGEHEQYF.

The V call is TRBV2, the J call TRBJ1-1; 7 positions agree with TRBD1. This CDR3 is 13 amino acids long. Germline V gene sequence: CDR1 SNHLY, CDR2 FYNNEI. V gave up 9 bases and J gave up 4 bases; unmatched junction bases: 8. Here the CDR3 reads CARTTPGGTEAFF. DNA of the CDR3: TGTGCCAGAACAACCCCAGGGGGCACTGAAGCTTTCTTT.

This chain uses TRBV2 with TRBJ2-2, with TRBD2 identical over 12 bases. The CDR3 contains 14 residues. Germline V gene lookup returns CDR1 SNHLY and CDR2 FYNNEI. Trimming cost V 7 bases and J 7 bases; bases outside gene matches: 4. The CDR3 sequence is CASTILAGGGELFF. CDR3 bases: TGTGCCAGCACCATACTAGCGGGAGGCGGGGAGCTGTTTTTT.

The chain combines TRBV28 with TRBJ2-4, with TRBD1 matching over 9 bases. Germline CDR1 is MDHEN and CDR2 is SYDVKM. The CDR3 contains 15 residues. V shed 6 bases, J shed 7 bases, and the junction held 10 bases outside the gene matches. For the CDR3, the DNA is TGTGCCAGCAGCGAAAAAACGGGACAGGGTAACATTCAGTACTTC. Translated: CASSEKTGQGNIQYF. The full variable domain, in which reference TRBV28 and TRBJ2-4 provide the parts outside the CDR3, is DVKVTQSSRYLVKRTGEKVFLECVQDMDHENMFWYRQDPGLGLRLIYFSYDVKMKEKGDIPEGYSVSREKKERFSLILESASTNQTSMYLCASSEKTGQGNIQYFGAGTRLSVL.

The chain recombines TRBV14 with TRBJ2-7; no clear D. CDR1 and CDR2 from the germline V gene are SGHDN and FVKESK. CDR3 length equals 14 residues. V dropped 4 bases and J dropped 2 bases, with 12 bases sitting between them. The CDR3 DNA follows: TGTGCCAGCAGCCTTACCTGGCTAGCCTACGAGCAGTACTTC. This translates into CASSLTWLAYEQYF.

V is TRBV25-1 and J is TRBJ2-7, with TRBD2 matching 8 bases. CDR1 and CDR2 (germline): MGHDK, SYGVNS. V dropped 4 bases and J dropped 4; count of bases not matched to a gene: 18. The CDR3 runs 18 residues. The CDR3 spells CASSARSGVGGRRYEQYF. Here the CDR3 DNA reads TGTGCCAGCAGTGCGAGGTCAGGGGTAGGCGGGAGGCGGTACGAGCAGTACTTC.

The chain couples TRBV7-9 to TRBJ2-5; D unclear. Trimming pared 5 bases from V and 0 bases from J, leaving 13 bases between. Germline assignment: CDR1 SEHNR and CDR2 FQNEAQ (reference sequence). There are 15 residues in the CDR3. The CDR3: CASSPYRAHQETQYF. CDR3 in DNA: TGTGCCAGCAGCCCATATCGAGCCCACCAAGAGACCCAGTACTTC.

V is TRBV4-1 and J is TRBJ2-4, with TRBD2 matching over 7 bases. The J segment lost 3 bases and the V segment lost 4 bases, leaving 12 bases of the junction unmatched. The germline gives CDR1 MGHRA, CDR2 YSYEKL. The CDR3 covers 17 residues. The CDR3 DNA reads TGCGCCAGCAGCCCGGGGAGGGCGAGAGGTAACAAAAACATTCAGTACTTC. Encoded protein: CASSPGRARGNKNIQYF.

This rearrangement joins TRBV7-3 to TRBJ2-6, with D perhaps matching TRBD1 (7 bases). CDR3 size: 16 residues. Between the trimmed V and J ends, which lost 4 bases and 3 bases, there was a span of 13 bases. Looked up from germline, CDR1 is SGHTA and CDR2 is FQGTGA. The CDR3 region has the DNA TGTGCCAGCAGCTCAAGACAGGGAGGTGGGGCCAACGTCCTGACTTTC. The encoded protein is CASSSRQGGGANVLTF.

CDR3 bases: TGTGCCAGCAGACTAGCGGGAGAAGATGAGCAGTTCTTC. It encodes CASRLAGEDEQFF. The chain links TRBV5-5 to TRBJ2-1; 11 bases align to TRBD2. The V segment lost 5 bases and the J segment 8 bases; nucleotides outside the gene matches: 3. This CDR3 region has 13 residues. Per the germline V gene, CDR1 is SGHKS and CDR2 is YYEKEE (reference sequence).